The source of this T cell receptor beta chain is a study of blood T cells in healthy people across ages. Study details: Template switching retrieved approximately one barcoded beta molecule for each two T cells. Overall study findings and caveats: The study lacked donor CMV status, which possibly confounded expanded clonotype changes.

They isolated at least 7 million PBMCs from each sample. Total RNA was extracted at no less than 5 micrograms per sample. This CDR3 contains 12 residues. Germline V gene sequence: CDR1 SNHLY, CDR2 FYNNEI. Trimming took off 8 bases at V and 8 bases at J, with 14 bases between the two ends. Primers used in a second PCR of roughly 6 to 12 cycles were a sample-barcoded 5' primer and a J-beta primer mix. TCRdb itself ran the 5' RACE reads through MiXCR, one entry per CDR3 protein. The sample lists around 1,900,000 distinct CDR3 sequences, approximately 39% occurring once. Worth noting for this clonotype: Its antigen is undetermined.

What was sequenced was blood. The clonotype originates from a human donor in good health. The chain carries TRBV2 and TRBJ2-3; D might be TRBD2 (6 bases). In DNA form, the CDR3 reads TGTGCCAGCGCGGGAAGGGCGGGTACGCAGTATTTT. Amino acid sequence: CASAGRAGTQYF.